Listed here are 13 T cell receptor beta chains from one sample, sequenced in a study of T cells in Graves' hyperthyroidism and ophthalmopathy. There were TCR beta CDR3 regions amplified from RNA transcripts. HTBI primers were employed in a first-round RT-PCR of the TCR CDR3. In TCRdb, the multiplex PCR reads were re-called with MiXCR into one record per CDR3 protein. The sample includes 280,000 or so distinct CDR3 sequences, about 25% of them seen just once. The sequencing input was blood. The receptor source for this set is a middle-aged man with Graves' hyperthyroidism that later progressed to Graves' ophthalmopathy.

This clonotype appeared many times. The V call is TRBV4-1, the J call TRBJ1-3, with D unresolved. The CDR3 extends over 16 amino acids. The V end lost 1 base, the J end lost 0 bases, and 10 bases lay between the germline ends. CDR1 and CDR2 from the germline V gene are MGHRA and YSYEKL. In DNA, the CDR3 is TGCGCCAGCAGCCAAGCGGGTGGTTTCTCTGGAAACACCATATATTTT. Translating gives CASSQAGGFSGNTIYF.

This clonotype was observed many times. The chain has TRBV19 and TRBJ2-3, with 7 bases fitting TRBD1. CDR1 is LNHDA, CDR2 SQIVND, per germline (reference sequence). The junction had 6 bases not matched to a gene; V was cut back by 6 bases and J by 3 bases. The CDR3 is 14 amino acids. The CDR3 nucleotides read TGTGCCAGTAGCAAGGGGGCAGGGACAGATACGCAGTATTTT. Residues: CASSKGAGTDTQYF. Together with reference TRBV19 and TRBJ2-3, the CDR3 gives the full variable domain: DGGITQSPKYLFRKEGQNVTLSCEQNLNHDAMYWYRQDPGQGLRLIYYSQIVNDFQKGDIAEGYSVSREKKESFPLTVTSAQKNPTAFYLCASSKGAGTDTQYFGPGTRLTVL.

This clonotype was recorded a few times. The chain links TRBV28 to TRBJ1-5, with D maybe TRBD1 (6 bases). Germline CDR1 and CDR2: MDHEN and SYDVKM. CDR3 length: 16 residues. Trimming cost V 7 bases and J 5 bases, with 21 bases left between them. For the CDR3, the DNA is TGTGCCAGCATACCTCTGCGGGGGGCGAGGTATCAGCCCCAGCATTTT. This sequence encodes CASIPLRGARYQPQHF.

A few counts support this clonotype. The chain has TRBV30 and TRBJ1-1, with D maybe TRBD1 (5 bases). CDR3 length: 11 residues. V lost 0 bases, J lost 9 bases, and 8 bases lay in between. The germline CDR1 and CDR2 sequences are GTSNPN and SVGIG (reference sequence). The CDR3 nucleotides read TGTGCCTGGAGTGTGACAGCTAAAGCTTTCTTT. Amino acid sequence: CAWSVTAKAFF.

This clonotype was seen many times. V gene TRBV4-2 combines with J gene TRBJ2-7; unclear D gene. This CDR3 is 16 amino acids long. Germline values: CDR1 LGHNA, CDR2 YNFKEQ. V was clipped by 1 base and J by 2 bases, with 15 bases between them. The DNA for the CDR3 is TGTGCCAGCAGCCAAGCTTCGCTTTCTGGGGCCTACGAGCAGTACTTC. This codes for CASSQASLSGAYEQYF.

This clonotype was seen many times. This sequence joins TRBV12-3 or TRBV12-4 and TRBJ1-2; no clear D. The CDR3 covers 14 residues. The V gene lost 2 bases and the J gene lost 2 bases, with 9 bases spanning the gap. CDR3 coding DNA: TGTGCCAGCAGTTTAATCAGAACCAACTATGGCTACACCTTC. It translates to CASSLIRTNYGYTF.

This clonotype showed up many times. This chain connects TRBV5-1 to TRBJ1-1, with 12 bases that match TRBD1. This CDR3 region has 15 residues. Per germline, CDR1 SGHRS and CDR2 YFSETQ. Losses at the gene ends were 6 bases for V and 7 bases for J; bases not matched to a gene: 10. CDR3 amino acids: CASTRDRGLLGEAFF. The CDR3 DNA sequence: TGCGCCAGCACCAGGGACAGGGGGCTTCTCGGTGAAGCTTTCTTT.

This clonotype was seen repeatedly, ten times or more. V and J are TRBV2 and TRBJ1-1; D is uncertain. Per germline, CDR1 SNHLY and CDR2 FYNNEI. The CDR3 spans 14 residues. V lost 5 bases to trimming and J lost 2 bases, with 12 bases between them. In DNA form, the CDR3 reads TGTGCCAGCAGTTGGGAGAGAGAAAACACTGAAGCTTTCTTT. It is translated as CASSWERENTEAFF.

This clonotype was seen ten or more times. V usage is TRBV15 and J usage is TRBJ2-5, with TRBD1 as a possible D gene (7 bases). Germline CDR1 is LNHNV and CDR2 is YYDKDF (reference sequence). This CDR3 is 16 amino acids long. The V and J ends lost 2 bases and 3 bases respectively, with 16 bases between them. The chain's CDR3 is CATSRWGGDSKETQYF. Written as DNA, the CDR3 is TGTGCCACCAGCAGATGGGGCGGGGACAGCAAAGAGACCCAGTACTTC.

The V call is TRBV12-5, the J call TRBJ2-7; D remains unclear. The length of the CDR3 is 12 residues. V lost 4 bases to trimming and J lost 5 bases, with 9 bases between them. CDR1 is LGHNT, CDR2 FRNRAP, per germline. The CDR3, as DNA: TGTGCTAGTGGTTACCGATTGGACGAGCAGTACTTC. Residues: CASGYRLDEQYF.

The genes are TRBV7-9 and TRBJ2-7, with TRBD1 matching 8 bases. The CDR3 has 15 residues. Germline CDR1 SEHNR, CDR2 FQNEAQ (reference sequence). Losses at the gene ends were 0 bases for V and 9 bases for J; bases not matched to a gene: 10. CDR3 region: CASSLAGGTGRGQYF. CDR3 in DNA: TGTGCCAGCAGCTTAGCAGGCGGGACAGGACGTGGGCAGTACTTC.

This clonotype was detected many times. The chain is built from TRBV4-1 and TRBJ1-5, with D hard to call. The CDR3 consists of 16 residues. The germline V gene has CDR1 MGHRA and CDR2 YSYEKL. V dropped 0 bases and J dropped 1 base, with 10 bases sitting between them. CDR3 amino acids: CASSQDESLSNQPQHF. CDR3 nucleotides: TGCGCCAGCAGCCAAGATGAGAGTCTCAGCAATCAGCCCCAGCATTTT.

This clonotype has at least ten counts. V and J are TRBV2 and TRBJ2-5, with 7 bases identical to TRBD2. J lost 2 bases, V lost 5 bases, and 8 bases had no gene match. The CDR3 totals 15 residues. The V gene's germline CDR1 is SNHLY and CDR2 FYNNEI. CDR3 region: CASSKSGTTQETQYF. As DNA, the CDR3 is TGTGCCAGCAGTAAAAGCGGGACTACGCAAGAGACCCAGTACTTC.